This TCR beta chain was sequenced during a study of response to subunit inactivated influenza vaccine. General study points: It was suggested by the authors that few new T cells are recruited by each seasonal influenza vaccination.

V was trimmed by 4 bases and J by 7 bases, leaving 16 bases between them. This CDR3 is built from 14 residues. In germline, CDR1 is MDHEN, CDR2 SYDVKM. TCRdb re-called the RT-PCR reads through MiXCR, storing one row per CDR3 protein. The repertoire holds 500,000 to 600,000 distinct CDR3 sequences, with roughly 13% as singletons. This clonotype occurred many times. Its antigen is still unknown. The genes are TRBV28 and TRBJ2-5, with D maybe TRBD2 (6 bases). The sample was PBMCs from blood, taken roughly 46 days after vaccination. This sequence was found in a man aged 45-65 years who received an inactivated influenza vaccine. The CDR3 DNA reads TGTGCCAGCAGTTGGACGGGAGTTGGGGGGACCCAGTACTTC. Protein sequence: CASSWTGVGGTQYF.